This is a list of T cell receptor beta chains from one sample in a study of T cell responses to AZD1222 COVID-19 vaccine. Produced via immunoSEQ multiplex PCR; TCRdb's table is partial and in-frame only. Of approximately 180,000 clones in the sample, 88% were seen once. The sequencing here drew on peripheral blood, taken on day 0 of AZD1222 vaccination. These receptors were taken from an adult in good health. The CDR3 runs from the conserved cysteine through the conserved F or W. The D gene is left open where the match is weak. Clone size is shown for a subset of rows, as once, few, many or a class of expanded clone.

j_gene	v_gene	d_gene	abundance	len	CDR3aa	CDR3nt
TRBJ1-2	TRBV5-4	TRBD1	once	16	CASGAGQGSWKDGYTF	TGTGCCAGCGGGGCGGGACAGGGTTCGTGGAAGGATGGCTACACCTTC
TRBJ1-2	TRBV20-1	NA	NA	11	CSAQGRFGYTF	TGCAGTGCTCAAGGCAGGTTCGGCTACACCTTC
TRBJ1-2	TRBV2	TRBD1	NA	13	CASSQDRDYGYTF	TGTGCCAGCAGTCAGGACAGGGACTATGGCTACACCTTC
TRBJ2-7	TRBV10-2	TRBD1	NA	15	CASRSDRETFYEQYF	TGCGCCAGCCGCTCGGACAGGGAAACCTTCTACGAGCAGTACTTC
TRBJ1-5	TRBV10-1	NA	NA	14	CASRGCRTNQPQHF	TGCGCCAGCAGGGGGTGTAGGACCAATCAGCCCCAGCATTTT
TRBJ2-7	TRBV28	NA	NA	14	CASGFGGTELEQYF	TGTGCCAGCGGTTTTGGGGGCACTGAATTGGAGCAGTACTTC
TRBJ1-5	TRBV5-8	TRBD1	NA	15	CASSSTGGAHQPQHF	TGTGCCAGCAGCTCAACAGGGGGCGCCCATCAGCCCCAGCATTTT
TRBJ1-1	TRBV2	NA	NA	15	CASVVPGHLNTEAFF	TGTGCCAGCGTAGTCCCGGGACATCTGAACACTGAAGCTTTCTTT
TRBJ1-2	TRBV30	TRBD1	NA	13	CAWSRDRVDGYTF	TGTGCCTGGAGTCGTGACAGGGTGGACGGCTACACCTTC
TRBJ1-6	TRBV27	TRBD1	NA	15	CASSVGTGVNSPLHF	TGTGCCAGCAGTGTCGGGACAGGGGTTAATTCACCCCTCCACTTT
TRBJ1-1	TRBV20-1	NA	NA	13	CSASRRMNTEAFF	TGCAGTGCTAGTAGACGGATGAACACTGAAGCTTTCTTT
TRBJ2-1	TRBV29-1	NA	NA	12	CSGGLNRNEQFF	TGCAGCGGAGGGCTAAACCGGAATGAGCAGTTCTTC
TRBJ1-2	TRBV2	TRBD1	NA	14	CASSRQGISYGYTF	TGTGCCAGCAGTCGACAGGGGATCTCGTATGGCTACACCTTC
TRBJ1-2	TRBV6-5	NA	NA	12	CASSFWQYGYTF	TGTGCCAGCAGCTTTTGGCAGTATGGCTACACCTTC
TRBJ1-5	TRBV2	TRBD1	NA	14	CASSEGTGLRPQHF	TGTGCCAGCAGTGAAGGGACAGGGTTAAGGCCCCAGCATTTT
TRBJ2-7	TRBV6-5	NA	once	14	CASSYLRGSYEQYF	TGTGCCAGCAGTTACCTTCGGGGTTCCTACGAGCAGTACTTC
TRBJ2-2	TRBV7-9	NA	NA	15	CASSLGTTTTGELFF	TGTGCCAGCAGCTTAGGGACAACCACCACCGGGGAGCTGTTTTTT
TRBJ1-5	TRBV6-4	NA	NA	14	CASSPDKGNQPQHF	TGTGCCAGCAGTCCTGATAAAGGCAATCAGCCCCAGCATTTT
TRBJ2-7	TRBV10-3	NA	NA	12	CAISESDYEQYF	TGTGCCATCAGTGAGTCAGACTACGAGCAGTACTTC
TRBJ1-5	TRBV28	NA	once	15	CASSLSEYGNQPQHF	TGTGCCAGCAGTTTATCGGAATATGGCAATCAGCCCCAGCATTTT
TRBJ1-2	TRBV11-2	NA	NA	13	CASSRPDSYGYTF	TGTGCCAGCAGCCGACCGGACTCCTATGGCTACACCTTC
TRBJ2-5	TRBV6-5	NA	NA	13	CASSLGSQETQYF	TGTGCCAGCAGTTTGGGTTCCCAAGAGACCCAGTACTTC
TRBJ2-7	TRBV5-1	TRBD1	NA	19	CASSFTLLSRDRVFNEQYF	TGCGCCAGCAGCTTTACCCTACTATCCCGGGACAGGGTCTTCAACGAGCAGTACTTC
TRBJ1-5	TRBV29-1	NA	NA	12	CSVMTGGQPQHF	TGCAGCGTTATGACGGGCGGTCAGCCCCAGCATTTT
TRBJ1-5	TRBV19	NA	NA	15	CASSPGQISNQPQHF	TGTGCCAGTAGTCCCGGGCAGATTAGCAATCAGCCCCAGCATTTT
TRBJ1-4	TRBV2	NA	NA	11	CASSGVEKLFF	TGTGCCAGCAGTGGGGTGGAAAAACTGTTTTTT
TRBJ1-2	TRBV9	NA	NA	14	CASSVDPRRDGYTF	TGTGCCAGCAGCGTAGATCCTCGGAGGGATGGCTACACCTTC
TRBJ1-4	TRBV2	NA	once	15	CASSEVGSTNEKLFF	TGTGCCAGCAGTGAAGTGGGTAGTACTAATGAAAAACTGTTTTTT
TRBJ1-6	TRBV7-9	TRBD1	NA	15	CASSPWDREDSPLHF	TGTGCCAGCAGCCCCTGGGACAGGGAAGATTCACCCCTCCACTTT